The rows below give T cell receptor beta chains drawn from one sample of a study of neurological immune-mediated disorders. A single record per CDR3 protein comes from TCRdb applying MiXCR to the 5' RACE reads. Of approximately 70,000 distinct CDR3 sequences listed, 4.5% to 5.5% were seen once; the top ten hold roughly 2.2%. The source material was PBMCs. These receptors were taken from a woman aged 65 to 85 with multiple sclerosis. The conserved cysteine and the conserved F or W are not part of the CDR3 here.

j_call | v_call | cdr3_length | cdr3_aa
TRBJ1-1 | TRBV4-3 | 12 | ASSQEQENTEAF
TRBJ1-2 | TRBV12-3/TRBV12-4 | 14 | ASSLTGGAKSYGYT
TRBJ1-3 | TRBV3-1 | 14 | ASSQDGRSLGNTIY
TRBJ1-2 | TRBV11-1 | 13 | ASSLRGGQGYGYT
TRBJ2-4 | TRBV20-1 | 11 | SARGASGYIQY
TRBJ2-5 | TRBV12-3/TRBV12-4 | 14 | ASSFDTGLAFGAQY
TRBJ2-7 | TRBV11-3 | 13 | ASSLGLAGEYEQY
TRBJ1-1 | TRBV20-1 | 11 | SALGQLNTEAF
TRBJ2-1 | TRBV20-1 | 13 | SARTPSLADNEQF
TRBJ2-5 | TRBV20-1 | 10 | SALSGGETQY
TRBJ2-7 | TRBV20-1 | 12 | SAGLRDTSYEQY
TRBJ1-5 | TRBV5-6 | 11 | ASSLGRNQPQH
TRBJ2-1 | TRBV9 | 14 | ASSVVLAGSYNEQF
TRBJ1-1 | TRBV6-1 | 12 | ASRREGRGTEAF
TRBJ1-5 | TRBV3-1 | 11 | ASSLAGEQPQH
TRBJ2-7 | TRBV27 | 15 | ASSLSMLADFNYEQY
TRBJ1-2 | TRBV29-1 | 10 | SVAGQGLGYT
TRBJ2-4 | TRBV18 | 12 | ASSLSSGRAVQY
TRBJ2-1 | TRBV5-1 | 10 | ASKGAYNEQF
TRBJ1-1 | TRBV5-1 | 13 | ASSLGQGVNTEAF
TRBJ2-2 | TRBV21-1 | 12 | ASRDYCITGELF
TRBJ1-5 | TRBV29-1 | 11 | SVDRGMGQPQH
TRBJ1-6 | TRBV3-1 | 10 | ASGQGNSPLH
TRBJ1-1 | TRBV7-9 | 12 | ASSKLQGNTEAF
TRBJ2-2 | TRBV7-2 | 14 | ASSLTGGVGTGELF
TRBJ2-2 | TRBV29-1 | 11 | SVGDKGTGELF
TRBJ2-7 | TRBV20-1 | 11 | SASLAANYEQY